The entry below gives a single T cell receptor beta chain sequence along with its context. This record belongs to a study of T cell responses to AZD1222 COVID-19 vaccine. Produced via immunoSEQ multiplex PCR; TCRdb's table is partial and in-frame only. The repertoire includes roughly 100,000 clones, about nine tenths of them detected once, and over 4.5% sits in the top ten. V was pared by 6 bases and J by 7 bases, with 16 bases between. The CDR3 sequence is 15 residues long. Germline V gene sequence: CDR1 MNHEY, CDR2 SVGAGI. This TCR derives from an adult in good health. The specimen comprised peripheral blood, sampled on day 0 of AZD1222 vaccination. J is TRBJ1-6 and V is TRBV6-5, with TRBD1 as a possible D gene (5 bases). The CDR3 spells CASRQDSWGNSPLHF. The CDR3 DNA reads TGTGCCAGCAGGCAAGACAGCTGGGGAAATTCACCCCTCCACTTT.